These 12 T cell receptor beta chains were sequenced from one sample in a study of early T cells in non-severe SARS-CoV-2 infection. Each CDR3 protein gets one entry after TCRdb re-called the 5' RACE reads with MiXCR. The sample consists of more than 35,000 distinct CDR3 sequences, 5.9% of them appearing once. The sample was whole blood. Source of these receptors: an adult who was a healthcare worker with PCR-confirmed SARS-CoV-2 infection or an uninfected control (not recorded which).

This clonotype was recorded many times. V is TRBV7-3 and J is TRBJ2-7; 7 bases match TRBD1. Germline-derived CDR1 and CDR2 are SGHTA and FQGTGA. J gave up 3 bases and V 5 bases, and 19 bases lay outside the gene matches. This CDR3 contains 18 residues. The CDR3 DNA reads as TGTGCCAGCAGCGCCGAAGGGACCCTGGACAGGATCCACTACGAGCAGTACTTC. Amino acid sequence: CASSAEGTLDRIHYEQYF.

This clonotype has at least ten counts. The chain's CDR3 is CASRPGGVAGNEQFF. For the CDR3, the DNA is TGTGCCAGCAGACCGGGGGGGGTAGCGGGCAATGAGCAGTTCTTC. The chain has TRBV5-4 and TRBJ2-1; 8 nucleotides match TRBD2. The CDR3 is 15 amino acids. V trimming: 5 bases; J trimming: 6 bases; junction bases outside the gene matches: 10. Per the germline V gene, CDR1 is SGHNT and CDR2 is YYREEE (reference sequence).

This clonotype was recorded many times. The chain uses TRBV4-1 and TRBJ2-1; D is unclear. The CDR3 spans 15 residues. The V gene lost 2 bases and the J gene lost 8 bases, with 16 bases spanning the gap. Germline V gene sequence: CDR1 MGHRA, CDR2 YSYEKL. CDR3 nucleotides: TGCGCCAGCAGCCAAAGTAACAGTAAGTTCGATGAGCAGTTCTTC. This encodes CASSQSNSKFDEQFF.

This clonotype is medium-sized in the sample. This chain links TRBV20-1 with TRBJ1-5; D unclear. Germline CDR1 and CDR2: DFQATT and SNEGSKA (reference sequence). The CDR3 is 14 amino acids. V gave up 7 bases and J gave up 0 bases, with 13 bases separating them. The CDR3 coding sequence is TGCAGTGTCTCACGTGTTAGTAGCAATCAGCCCCAGCATTTT. Its translation is CSVSRVSSNQPQHF.

This clonotype was found many times. The chain joins TRBV5-4 to TRBJ2-7; 7 nucleotides align to TRBD1. CDR3 length equals 12 residues. The germline V gene encodes CDR1 SGHNT and CDR2 YYREEE (reference sequence). With 4 bases clipped from V and 6 bases from J, the junction kept 4 bases outside the gene matches. The CDR3 nucleotides are TGTGCCAGCAGCATGGACAGGCTCGAGCAGTACTTC. Translated: CASSMDRLEQYF.

This clonotype was seen many times. The rearrangement links TRBV6-5 to TRBJ2-6, with D possibly being TRBD1 (8 bases). Per germline, CDR1 MNHEY and CDR2 SVGAGI. The CDR3 is 18 residues long. Trimming removed 6 bases at V and 2 bases at J, with 20 bases between. CDR3 region: CASRRQGRVVPGANVLTF. CDR3 DNA: TGTGCCAGCAGACGACAGGGGAGGGTAGTCCCTGGGGCCAACGTCCTGACTTTC.

This clonotype was counted at least ten times. The chain is built from TRBV20-1 and TRBJ2-5, with a weak D call TRBD2 (6 bases). The length of the CDR3 is 15 residues. V was trimmed by 3 bases and J by 7 bases, leaving 21 bases between them. Germline loops: CDR1 DFQATT, CDR2 SNEGSKA (reference sequence). CDR3 amino acids: CSARIPGTDGGTQYF. The CDR3 DNA reads TGCAGTGCTAGGATCCCCGGGACTGATGGGGGGACCCAGTACTTC.

Ten or more counts support this clonotype. The chain recombines TRBV20-1 with TRBJ1-2, with D possibly TRBD1 on 6 matching bases. The CDR3 is 12 amino acids. V dropped 3 bases and J dropped 8 bases, with 13 bases sitting between them. The germline V gene encodes CDR1 DFQATT and CDR2 SNEGSKA (reference sequence). The chain's CDR3 is CSASQDSRGYTF. DNA of the CDR3: TGCAGTGCTAGTCAGGACAGTCGCGGCTACACCTTC.

This clonotype has a count of ten or more. The V call is TRBV4-2, the J call TRBJ1-5; D gene ambiguous. The CDR3 runs to 16 residues. Germline assignment: CDR1 LGHNA and CDR2 YNFKEQ. The germline V and J ends were trimmed by 3 bases and 2 bases, with 14 bases remaining between them. This CDR3 is CASSQEAWEGNQPQHF. The CDR3 DNA reads TGTGCCAGCAGCCAGGAAGCCTGGGAGGGCAATCAGCCCCAGCATTTT.

This clonotype was observed at least ten times. The CDR3 spells CSALRPVSGNTIYF. The CDR3 DNA reads as TGCAGTGCTCTCCGGCCAGTCTCTGGAAACACCATATATTTT. The J gene is TRBJ1-3, the V gene TRBV20-1; D gene unclear. The CDR3 contains 14 residues. Germline V CDR1 and CDR2: DFQATT, SNEGSKA (reference sequence). The V end was cut by 5 bases, the J end by 0 bases, with 11 bases between.

This clonotype has at least ten counts. The chain has TRBV5-1 and TRBJ2-1; 9 bases match TRBD2. Germline trimming cut 0 bases from V and 7 bases from J; bases unmatched to any gene: 8. This CDR3 has 16 amino acids. CDR1 SGHRS and CDR2 YFSETQ come from the germline V gene. CDR3 protein: CASSLAELAGFNEQFF. DNA of the CDR3: TGCGCCAGCAGCTTGGCCGAGCTAGCGGGATTTAATGAGCAGTTCTTC.

The chain uses TRBV13 and TRBJ2-3; D not certain. The germline gives CDR1 PRHDT, CDR2 FYEKMQ (reference sequence). V shed 5 bases and J shed 5 bases, with 11 bases lying between them. CDR3 length: 13 amino acids. The CDR3 region has the DNA TGTGCCAGCAGCCCACCCGAAGGAGATACGCAGTATTTT. Translating gives CASSPPEGDTQYF.